The source of this T cell receptor beta chain is a study of blood T cell repertoires in COVID-19 (dated by TCRdb to between 2020 and 2021). About the investigation overall: Collaborator samples came from the United States, Italy and Spain and covered acute and convalescent phases of COVID-19. The samples were drawn from the first 160 participants of the ongoing ImmuneRACE study and from 950 to 1,500 subjects provided by 6 global collaborators. Deeply sampled blood TCRbeta repertoires from subjects exposed to, actively infected with, or recovered from COVID-19 were included in the dataset. The repertoires were released in a freely available public database intended as a resource for research on the immune response to SARS-CoV-2. The prospective study material was composed of cDNA or gDNA derived from T cells, B-cell-depleted T cells, or PBMCs. HLA class I and class II types, where available, came from metadata supplied by the sample provider rather than from assay-based typing. A de-identified subject ID, COVID-19 status, age in years and sex were almost always included in the sample metadata.

What the authors observed across the whole study: The amount of clinical and demographic metadata varied by source and participant and was provided uncurated.

Samples from volunteer blood donors who had recovered from COVID-19 were contributed by a second Seattle source. Each collaborating institution followed its own protocols to collect whole blood in K2EDTA tubes. Collaborator samples were shipped for TCRbeta analysis as frozen whole blood, isolated PBMCs, or DNA extracted from either sample type. The junction shows trimming of 5 bases on V and 0 bases on J, plus 12 bases between the germline ends. For CDR1 and CDR2, the germline V gene (reference sequence) lists SGHNT and YYREEE. The CDR3 sequence holds 14 residues, the cysteine and phenylalanine included. The read is trimmed to its CDR3 DNA, 42 bases read in frame from base 1. The immunoSEQ Assay, a bias-controlled multiplex PCR, was used to amplify TCRbeta CDR3 regions from genomic DNA. The original methods were these. Nucleated cell counts per sample were estimated from amplification of reference gene primers within the assay. Sequence reads were collapsed and filtered to measure the absolute abundance of every unique TCRbeta CDR3 rearrangement. Productive Simpson clonality was computed per sample as the square root of Simpson's diversity index over productive rearrangements. The clones in this table, taken by TCRdb from immuneACCESS, are in-frame only. Not every clone is retained; where verified, under half of the shortfall comes from an unresolved V gene, and the cause of the rest is unknown. V and J calls and clone size are copied from that table; D and trimming were computed from the DNA. Across this sample there are around 290,000 clones, with 80% to 90% seen only once. The ten largest clonotypes hold 6.5% to 9.5% of the sample.

As concerns this clone: Its recognized antigen is unknown. No clone much larger than this one lies a single base away; base qualities are absent.

Specimen: peripheral blood. The chain couples TRBV5-4 to TRBJ2-7; too little of a D gene remains to name it. This TCR derives from a woman aged 45-59 years who had recovered from COVID-19. The CDR3 is CASRSDLSSYEQYF. The DNA is as follows: TGTGCCAGCAGGAGCGATCTCTCCTCCTACGAGCAGTACTTC.